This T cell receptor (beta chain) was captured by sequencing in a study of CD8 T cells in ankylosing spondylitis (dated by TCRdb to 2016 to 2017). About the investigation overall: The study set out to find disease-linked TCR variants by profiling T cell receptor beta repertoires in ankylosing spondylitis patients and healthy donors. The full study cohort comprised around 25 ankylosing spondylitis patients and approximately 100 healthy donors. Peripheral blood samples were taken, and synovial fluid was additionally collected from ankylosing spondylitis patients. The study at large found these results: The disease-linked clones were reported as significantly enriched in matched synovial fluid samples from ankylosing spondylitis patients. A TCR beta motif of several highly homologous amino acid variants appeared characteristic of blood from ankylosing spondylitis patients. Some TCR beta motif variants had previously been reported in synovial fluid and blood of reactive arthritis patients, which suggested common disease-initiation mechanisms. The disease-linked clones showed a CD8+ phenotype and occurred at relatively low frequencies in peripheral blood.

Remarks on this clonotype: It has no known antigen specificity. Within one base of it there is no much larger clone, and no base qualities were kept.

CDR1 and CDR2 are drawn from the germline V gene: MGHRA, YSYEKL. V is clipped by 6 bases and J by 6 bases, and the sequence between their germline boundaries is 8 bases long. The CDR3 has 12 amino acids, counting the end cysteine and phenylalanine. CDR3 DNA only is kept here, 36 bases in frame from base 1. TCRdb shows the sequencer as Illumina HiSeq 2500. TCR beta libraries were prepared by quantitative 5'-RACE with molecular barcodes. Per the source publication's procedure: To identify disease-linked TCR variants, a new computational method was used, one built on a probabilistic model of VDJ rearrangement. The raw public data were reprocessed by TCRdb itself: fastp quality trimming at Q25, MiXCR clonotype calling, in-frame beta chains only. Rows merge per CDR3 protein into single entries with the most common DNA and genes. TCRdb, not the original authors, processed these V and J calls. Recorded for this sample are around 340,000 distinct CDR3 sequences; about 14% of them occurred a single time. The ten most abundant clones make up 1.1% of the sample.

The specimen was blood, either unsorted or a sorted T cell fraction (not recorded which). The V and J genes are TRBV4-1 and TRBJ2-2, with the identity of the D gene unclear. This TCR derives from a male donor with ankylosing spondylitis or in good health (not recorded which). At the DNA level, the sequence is TGCGCCAGCAGTCAAAGGGCCGGGGAGCTGTTTTTT. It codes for CASSQRAGELFF.